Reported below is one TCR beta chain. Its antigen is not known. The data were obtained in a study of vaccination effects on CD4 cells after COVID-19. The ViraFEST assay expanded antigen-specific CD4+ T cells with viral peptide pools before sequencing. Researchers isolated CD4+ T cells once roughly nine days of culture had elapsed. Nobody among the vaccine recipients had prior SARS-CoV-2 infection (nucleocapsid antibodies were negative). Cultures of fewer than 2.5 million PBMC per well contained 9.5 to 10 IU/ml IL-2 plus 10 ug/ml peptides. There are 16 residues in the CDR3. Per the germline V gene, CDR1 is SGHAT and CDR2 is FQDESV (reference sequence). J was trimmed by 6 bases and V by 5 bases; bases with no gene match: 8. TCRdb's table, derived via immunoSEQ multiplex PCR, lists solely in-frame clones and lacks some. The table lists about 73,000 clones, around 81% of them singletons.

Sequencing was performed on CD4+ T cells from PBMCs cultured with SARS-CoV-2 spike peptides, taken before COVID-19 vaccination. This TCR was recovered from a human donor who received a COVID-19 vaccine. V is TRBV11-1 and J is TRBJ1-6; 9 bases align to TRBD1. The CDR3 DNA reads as TGTGCCAGCAGCAACCGTAGGGACAGGGTTAATTCACCCCTCCACTTT. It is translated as CASSNRRDRVNSPLHF.